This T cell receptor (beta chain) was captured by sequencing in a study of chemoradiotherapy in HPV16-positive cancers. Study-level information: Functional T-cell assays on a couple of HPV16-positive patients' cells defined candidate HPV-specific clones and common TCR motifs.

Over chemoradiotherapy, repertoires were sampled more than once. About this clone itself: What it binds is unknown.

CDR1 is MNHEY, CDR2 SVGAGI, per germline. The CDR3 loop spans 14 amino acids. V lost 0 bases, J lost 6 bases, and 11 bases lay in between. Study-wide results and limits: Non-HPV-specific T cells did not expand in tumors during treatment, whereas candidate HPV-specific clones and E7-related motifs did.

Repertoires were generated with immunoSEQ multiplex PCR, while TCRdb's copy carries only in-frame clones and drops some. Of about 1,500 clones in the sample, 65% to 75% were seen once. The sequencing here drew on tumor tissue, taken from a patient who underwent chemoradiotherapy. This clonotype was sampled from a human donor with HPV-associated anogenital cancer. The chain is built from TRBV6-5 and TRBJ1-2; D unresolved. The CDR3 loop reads CASSYSNGIDGYTF. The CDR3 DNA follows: TGTGCCAGCAGTTACTCGAACGGGATTGATGGCTACACCTTC.